The 25 T cell receptor beta chains below were found in one sample sequenced in a study of spatial heterogeneity in lung cancer. No antigens are known for them. Notes on the study in general: One measure, the expanded intratumoral alpha and beta TCR count, tracked tumor mutation counts.

As to time point: sample taken at primary tumor resection. Using its own MiXCR run on the 5' RACE reads, TCRdb lists one record per CDR3 protein. The data contain about 2,800 distinct CDR3 sequences, approximately 49% of them singletons. Sample: lung tumor tissue, taken at surgery. These receptors were collected from a male donor with early-stage non-small cell lung cancer.

This clonotype has just a few counts. This chain links TRBV12-3 or TRBV12-4 with TRBJ1-5, with 9 positions matching TRBD1. Losses at the gene ends were 6 bases for V and 2 bases for J; bases not matched to a gene: 5. The CDR3 spans 15 residues. CDR3 DNA sequence: TGTGCCAGCAGCCGGGGACAGGGAGGCAATCAGCCCCAGCATTTT. Amino acid sequence: CASSRGQGGNQPQHF.

The V gene is TRBV6-2 or TRBV6-3, the J gene TRBJ2-2; 11 nucleotides agree with TRBD2. CDR1 is MNHEY and CDR2 is SVGEGT in the germline V gene. After removal of 4 bases from V and 3 bases from J, the junction contained 1 base not matched to a gene. The CDR3 consists of 15 residues. The CDR3 DNA reads as TGTGCCAGCAGTTTAGCGGGGGGGTACACCGGGGAGCTGTTTTTT. Encoded protein: CASSLAGGYTGELFF.

This chain connects TRBV24-1 to TRBJ2-7; the D gene is possibly TRBD2 (5 bases). Between the trimmed V and J ends, which lost 3 bases and 2 bases, there was a span of 7 bases. The CDR3 covers 13 residues. The germline gives CDR1 KGHDR, CDR2 SFDVKD. The CDR3 DNA follows: TGTGCCACCAGTGATCCGACTACCTACGAGCAGTACTTC. This encodes CATSDPTTYEQYF.

By share of the sample, this clonotype is large (0.1 to 1%). V and J are TRBV7-9 and TRBJ2-2, with 11 bases fitting TRBD2. From germline, CDR1 is SEHNR and CDR2 FQNEAQ (reference sequence). Trimming at V came to 6 bases and at J to 5 bases, leaving 11 bases not matched to a gene. This CDR3 region has 17 residues. Here the CDR3 DNA reads TGTGCCAGCAGATCGACAGGGGCTAGCGGGAGGACCGGGGAGCTGTTTTTT. Its translation: CASRSTGASGRTGELFF.

The rearrangement uses TRBV10-3 and TRBJ2-7, with D perhaps TRBD2 (5 bases). The CDR3 consists of 17 residues. Trimming pared 0 bases from V and 3 bases from J, leaving 18 bases between. CDR1 and CDR2 (germline): ENHRY, SYGVKD. The CDR3 is CAISESTGRQPGYEQYF. CDR3 nucleotides: TGTGCCATCAGTGAGTCGACGGGAAGGCAACCCGGCTACGAGCAGTACTTC.

The gene calls are TRBV5-4 and TRBJ2-2; possible D gene TRBD1, 6 bases. The V end was cut by 4 bases, the J end by 4 bases, with 14 bases between. Per the germline V gene, CDR1 is SGHNT and CDR2 is YYREEE (reference sequence). The CDR3 runs 15 residues. In DNA, the CDR3 is TGTGCCAGCAGCCCCACAGGGAGTGTCACCGGGGAGCTGTTTTTT. Its protein product is CASSPTGSVTGELFF.

The table lists this clonotype with a few counts. This chain uses TRBV6-5 with TRBJ2-7, with D perhaps TRBD1 (5 bases). The CDR3 runs to 17 residues. V dropped 5 bases and J dropped 0 bases, with 20 bases sitting between them. The germline CDR1 and CDR2 sequences are MNHEY and SVGAGI. CDR3 region: CASSAHRIRDSSYEQYF. For the CDR3, the DNA is TGTGCCAGCAGTGCACATCGGATCCGCGACAGCTCCTACGAGCAGTACTTC.

In its sample, this clonotype was seen once. The chain uses TRBV30 and TRBJ1-2; TRBD1 might be the D (5 bases). CDR1 and CDR2 (germline): GTSNPN, SVGIG (reference sequence). The V end was cut by 4 bases, the J end by 4 bases, with 13 bases between. The length of the CDR3 is 13 residues. The CDR3 coding sequence is TGTGCCTGGACGCGGGGGATCGGCTATGGCTACACCTTC. It codes for CAWTRGIGYGYTF.

The chain combines TRBV7-3 with TRBJ2-2; D is unresolved. Germline CDR1 SGHTA, CDR2 FQGTGA. This CDR3 has 17 amino acids. Trimming took off 6 bases at V and 1 base at J, with 18 bases between the two ends. This CDR3 is CASSNHQALQNTGELFF. The DNA of the CDR3 is TGTGCCAGCAGTAATCATCAAGCGCTGCAGAACACCGGGGAGCTGTTTTTT.

This clonotype has just a few counts. J is TRBJ2-5 and V is TRBV5-5; 7 bases fit TRBD1. Per the germline V gene, CDR1 is SGHKS and CDR2 is YYEKEE (reference sequence). The CDR3 spans 14 residues. Trimming removed 4 bases from V and 2 bases from J; junction bases left unmatched: 5. The CDR3 here is CASSPGGSQETQYF. In DNA form, the CDR3 reads TGTGCCAGCAGCCCAGGGGGTAGTCAAGAGACCCAGTACTTC.

In its sample, this clonotype was seen a few times. The rearrangement links TRBV7-9 to TRBJ2-5; TRBD2 might be the D (6 bases). From germline, CDR1 is SEHNR and CDR2 FQNEAQ (reference sequence). The CDR3 covers 15 residues. The germline V and J ends were trimmed by 3 bases and 2 bases, with 13 bases remaining between them. CDR3 amino acids: CASSLFGAGQETQYF. CDR3 nucleotides: TGTGCCAGCAGCTTGTTTGGGGCGGGACAAGAGACCCAGTACTTC. Complete variable domain (other parts from reference TRBV7-9 and TRBJ2-5): DTGVSQNPRHKITKRGQNVTFRCDPISEHNRLYWYRQTLGQGPEFLTYFQNEAQLEKSRLLSDRFSAERPKGSFSTLEIQRTEQGDSAMYLCASSLFGAGQETQYFGPGTRLLVL.

This chain joins TRBV20-1 and TRBJ2-5, with TRBD1 matching over 7 bases. CDR1 is DFQATT and CDR2 is SNEGSKA in the germline V gene (reference sequence). V lost 0 bases and J lost 5; bases outside the gene matches: 21. The CDR3 loop spans 19 amino acids. DNA of the CDR3: TGCAGTGCTAGAGATAGGGGGCAGCTGGCCCTAAATTCCAGGGAGACCCAGTACTTC. Amino acid sequence: CSARDRGQLALNSRETQYF.

The V and J genes are TRBV5-6 and TRBJ2-5; 11 nucleotides align to TRBD1. The CDR3 loop spans 16 amino acids. CDR1 and CDR2 (germline): SGHDT, YYEEEE. The V segment lost 3 bases and the J segment 1 base; nucleotides outside the gene matches: 5. CDR3 DNA sequence: TGTGCCAGCAGCTGGGGGACAGGGGGAGGCCAAGAGACCCAGTACTTC. It is translated as CASSWGTGGGQETQYF.

The sample holds a few counts of this clonotype. The rearrangement uses TRBV29-1 and TRBJ2-1, with 10 nucleotides matching TRBD1. The CDR3 is 14 amino acids. CDR1 is SQVTM and CDR2 is ANQGSEA in the germline V gene. With V trimmed by 6 bases and J by 5 bases, 7 bases remained unmatched. This chain's CDR3 is CSVDTGQGDNEQFF. CDR3 in DNA: TGCAGCGTCGACACAGGACAGGGGGACAATGAGCAGTTCTTC.

The chain uses TRBV4-2 and TRBJ2-1; possible D gene TRBD1, 5 bases. This CDR3 comprises 12 residues. The germline gives CDR1 LGHNA, CDR2 YNFKEQ. V shed 3 bases and J shed 15 bases, with 15 bases lying between them. In DNA form, the CDR3 reads TGTGCCAGCAGCCAGGGGCCCCGAAGTCTGTTCTTC. Its translation is CASSQGPRSLFF.

The V and J genes are TRBV3-1 and TRBJ2-5, with 7 bases matching TRBD1. The CDR3 sequence is 13 residues long. CDR1 is LGHDT and CDR2 is YNNKEL in the germline V gene (reference sequence). V lost 3 bases, J lost 6 bases, and 4 bases stayed unmatched. In DNA, the CDR3 is TGTGCCAGCAGCCATGAGGGGGCGAAGACCCAGTACTTC. This translates into CASSHEGAKTQYF.

V and J are TRBV6-5 and TRBJ2-1; 8 bases agree with TRBD1. The germline V gene encodes CDR1 MNHEY and CDR2 SVGAGI. V dropped 7 bases and J dropped 8; count of bases not matched to a gene: 16. The CDR3 extends over 16 amino acids. This CDR3 is CASTPTGASSGYEQFF. The CDR3 nucleotides are TGTGCCAGCACGCCGACAGGGGCAAGTTCAGGGTATGAGCAGTTCTTC.

The V and J genes are TRBV6-2 or TRBV6-3 and TRBJ2-7, with a tentative D call TRBD1 (5 bases). In germline, CDR1 is MNHEY, CDR2 SVGEGT. V gave up 10 bases and J gave up 2 bases, with 12 bases separating them. This CDR3 region has 12 residues. The CDR3 protein is CATRRAAYEQYF. DNA for the CDR3: TGTGCCACTCGCAGGGCCGCCTACGAGCAGTACTTC.

This clonotype qualifies as large. V gene TRBV6-5 combines with J gene TRBJ1-1, with a tentative D call TRBD1 (5 bases). This CDR3 is built from 16 residues. The V gene's germline CDR1 is MNHEY and CDR2 SVGAGI. The ends were cut back, 8 bases at V and 2 bases at J, with 21 bases in the middle. CDR3 in DNA: TGTGCCAGCGACAAAGGAGCACGGGGCCCTAACACTGAAGCTTTCTTT. The encoded protein is CASDKGARGPNTEAFF.

This clonotype was detected a few times. The rearrangement links TRBV12-3 or TRBV12-4 to TRBJ2-2; D is undetermined. CDR3 size: 12 residues. V was clipped by 3 bases and J by 7 bases, with 6 bases between them. CDR3: CASSLPDGELFF. CDR3 bases: TGTGCCAGCAGTTTGCCTGACGGGGAGCTGTTTTTT.

This clonotype appeared a few times. The CDR3 region has the DNA TGCAGCGTTTCGGGGGCGAACACCGGGGAGCTGTTTTTT. This sequence encodes CSVSGANTGELFF. This sequence joins TRBV29-1 and TRBJ2-2; tentatively, D is TRBD2 (6 bases). Germline V gene sequence: CDR1 SQVTM, CDR2 ANQGSEA. This CDR3 spans 13 amino acids. Trimming removed 5 bases at V and 0 bases at J, with 7 bases between.

This clonotype occurred many times. The V call is TRBV4-3, the J call TRBJ2-2; D is unclear. The CDR3 spans 17 residues. V dropped 0 bases and J dropped 0 bases, with 11 bases sitting between them. Germline CDR1 reads LGHNA; CDR2 reads YSLEER. The DNA for the CDR3 is TGCGCCAGCAGCCAAGATACGGCAGTCGCGAACACCGGGGAGCTGTTTTTT. Encoded protein: CASSQDTAVANTGELFF.

The chain has TRBV12-3 or TRBV12-4 and TRBJ2-7; D is possibly TRBD2 (6 bases). The V end lost 2 bases, the J end lost 6 bases, and 11 bases lay between the germline ends. The CDR3 loop spans 13 amino acids. The CDR3 protein is CASSLTRRAEQYF. For the CDR3, the DNA is TGTGCCAGCAGTTTAACCCGGAGGGCCGAGCAGTACTTC.

This clonotype was found once. The CDR3 sequence is CASSYQGARTDTQYF. CDR3 nucleotides: TGTGCCAGCAGTTACCAGGGGGCGCGTACAGATACGCAGTATTTT. The chain combines TRBV12-3 or TRBV12-4 with TRBJ2-3, with 8 bases aligning to TRBD1. The CDR3 has 15 residues. V dropped 4 bases and J dropped 3; count of bases not matched to a gene: 6.

V usage is TRBV29-1 and J usage is TRBJ1-3; TRBD1 agrees at 7 bases. V lost 7 bases, J lost 2 bases, and 5 bases stayed unmatched. The CDR3 sequence is 13 residues long. Germline V CDR1 and CDR2: SQVTM, ANQGSEA. The CDR3 sequence: CSASTGTGNTIYF. Here the CDR3 DNA reads TGCAGCGCATCGACAGGGACTGGAAACACCATATATTTT.